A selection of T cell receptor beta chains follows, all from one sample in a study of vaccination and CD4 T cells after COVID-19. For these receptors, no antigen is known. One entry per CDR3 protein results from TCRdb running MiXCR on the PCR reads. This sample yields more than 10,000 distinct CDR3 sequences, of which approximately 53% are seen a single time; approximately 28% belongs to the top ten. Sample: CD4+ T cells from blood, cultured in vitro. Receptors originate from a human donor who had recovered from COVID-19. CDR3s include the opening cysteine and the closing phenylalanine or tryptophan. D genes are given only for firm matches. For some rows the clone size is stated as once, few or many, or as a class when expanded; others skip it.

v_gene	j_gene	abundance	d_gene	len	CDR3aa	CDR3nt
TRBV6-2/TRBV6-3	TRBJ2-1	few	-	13	CASRKGWNNEQFF	TGTGCCAGCCGAAAGGGGTGGAACAATGAGCAGTTCTTC
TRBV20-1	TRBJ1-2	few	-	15	CSASKPRQTNYGYTF	TGCAGTGCTAGCAAACCTCGGCAGACCAACTATGGCTACACCTTC
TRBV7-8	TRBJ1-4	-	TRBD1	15	CASRLGTGPGEKLFF	TGTGCCAGCAGGTTGGGGACAGGCCCTGGGGAAAAACTGTTTTTT
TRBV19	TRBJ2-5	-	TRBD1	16	CASSIERDRGLETQYF	TGTGCCAGTAGTATAGAACGGGACAGGGGGCTAGAGACCCAGTACTTC
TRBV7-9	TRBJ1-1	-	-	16	CASSLGSFRANTEAFF	TGTGCCAGCAGCTTAGGATCATTCCGGGCGAACACTGAAGCTTTCTTT
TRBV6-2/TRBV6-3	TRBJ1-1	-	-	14	CASSYLGMNTEAFF	TGTGCCAGCAGTTACTTGGGGATGAACACTGAAGCTTTCTTT
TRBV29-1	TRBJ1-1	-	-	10	CSGVNTEAFF	TGCAGCGGCGTGAACACTGAAGCTTTCTTT
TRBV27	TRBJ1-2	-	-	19	CASTGTFGVRGPGDYGYTF	TGTGCCAGCACCGGTACCTTTGGGGTCCGGGGGCCAGGAGACTATGGCTACACCTTC
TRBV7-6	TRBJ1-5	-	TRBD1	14	CASSLRTGNQPQHF	TGTGCCAGCAGCTTGCGGACAGGTAATCAGCCCCAGCATTTT
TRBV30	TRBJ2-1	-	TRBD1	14	CAWKLGTGLNEQFF	TGTGCCTGGAAGCTTGGGACAGGGCTCAATGAGCAGTTCTTC
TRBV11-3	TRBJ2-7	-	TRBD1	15	CASRRGGTGNYEQYF	TGTGCCAGCAGAAGAGGGGGGACAGGGAATTACGAGCAGTACTTC
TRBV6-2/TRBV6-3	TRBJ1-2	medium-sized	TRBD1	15	CASSPSGGQVYGYTF	TGTGCCAGCAGTCCAAGCGGAGGACAGGTCTATGGCTACACCTTC
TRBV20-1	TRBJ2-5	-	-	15	CSAREGHGPRETQYF	TGCAGTGCTAGAGAGGGACATGGCCCGAGGGAGACCCAGTACTTC
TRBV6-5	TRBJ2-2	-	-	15	CASSYSTPNTGELFF	TGTGCCAGCAGTTACTCGACACCGAACACCGGGGAGTTGTTTTTT
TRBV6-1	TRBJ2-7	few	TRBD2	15	CASRTGTSGSYEQYF	TGTGCCAGCAGGACCGGGACTAGCGGGAGTTACGAGCAGTACTTC
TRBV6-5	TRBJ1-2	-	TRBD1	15	CASSSGQGGGYGYTF	TGTGCCAGCAGTTCGGGACAGGGAGGGGGCTATGGCTACACCTTC
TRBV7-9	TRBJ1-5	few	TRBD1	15	CASSLGTGALGPQHF	TGTGCCAGCAGCTTAGGGACAGGGGCCTTGGGGCCCCAGCATTTT
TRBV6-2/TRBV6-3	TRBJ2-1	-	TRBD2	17	CASSFRTSGVALGEQFF	TGTGCCAGCAGTTTCCGGACTAGCGGGGTTGCCCTTGGTGAGCAGTTCTTC
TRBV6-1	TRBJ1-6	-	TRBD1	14	CASSRQGGNSPLHF	TGTGCCAGCAGCAGACAGGGGGGAAATTCACCCCTCCACTTT
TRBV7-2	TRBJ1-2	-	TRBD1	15	CASSFGDRGNYGYTF	TGTGCCAGCAGCTTCGGGGACAGGGGGAACTATGGCTACACCTTC
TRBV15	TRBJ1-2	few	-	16	CATSRDLDSSSYGYTF	TGTGCCACCAGCAGAGATCTGGACAGTAGTAGCTATGGCTACACCTTC
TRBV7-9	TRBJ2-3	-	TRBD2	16	CASSLTAGVSADTQYF	TGTGCCAGCAGCTTAACGGCGGGAGTTAGCGCAGATACGCAGTATTTT
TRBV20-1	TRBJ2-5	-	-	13	CSASSRGQETQYF	TGCAGTGCTAGCTCGAGGGGTCAAGAGACCCAGTACTTC
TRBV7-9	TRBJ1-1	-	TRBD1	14	CASSSSGTEGAAFF	TGTGCCAGCAGTTCATCCGGGACAGAGGGAGCGGCTTTCTTT
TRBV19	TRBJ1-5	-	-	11	CASSDGGPQHF	TGTGCCAGTAGCGACGGGGGGCCCCAGCATTTT